The 6 T cell receptor beta chains in this list originate from one sample, sequenced in a study. A single record per CDR3 protein comes from TCRdb applying MiXCR to the 5' RACE reads. The sample lists approximately 40,000 distinct CDR3 sequences, about 29% seen once, with under 5% in the top ten. The source material was tumor-infiltrating memory CD4+ T cells sorted from the breast tumor. As for subset: memory CD4+ T cells, CD4+CD45RO+CD25-. All receptors come from a female donor with breast cancer.

The gene calls are TRBV27 and TRBJ1-2, with TRBD1 matching 8 bases. The CDR3 covers 14 residues. The V gene end was trimmed by 6 bases and the J gene end by 2 bases; junction bases not matched to a gene: 5. Germline values: CDR1 MNHEY, CDR2 SMNVEV (reference sequence). The CDR3 DNA is TGTGCCAGCAGCCAGGGGGCAGGGAACTATGGCTACACCTTC. Translating it yields CASSQGAGNYGYTF.

The V call is TRBV11-2, the J call TRBJ2-7; TRBD1 agrees at 7 bases. The CDR3 length is 14 residues. V shed 8 bases, J shed 3 bases, and the junction held 10 bases outside the gene matches. CDR1 and CDR2 (germline): SGHAT, FQNNGV. CDR3 residues: CASLDLPGGYEQYF. The CDR3 bases are TGTGCCAGCCTGGACCTTCCAGGGGGCTACGAGCAGTACTTC.

This clonotype was observed at least ten times. The V gene is TRBV28, the J gene TRBJ2-1; 7 bases are a match to TRBD1. This CDR3 contains 13 residues. With V trimmed by 7 bases and J by 7 bases, 7 bases remained unmatched. Germline values: CDR1 MDHEN, CDR2 SYDVKM. The CDR3 protein is CASKSRQGNEQFF. CDR3 coding DNA: TGTGCCAGCAAATCGCGACAGGGTAATGAGCAGTTCTTC.

The V call is TRBV4-2, the J call TRBJ2-7, with D tentatively TRBD1 (6 bases). The V end lost 3 bases, the J end lost 0 bases, and 12 bases lay between the germline ends. The CDR3 contains 15 residues. Germline V CDR1 and CDR2: LGHNA, YNFKEQ. As DNA, the CDR3 is TGTGCCAGCAGCCAGCTACAGGGCCACTCCTACGAGCAGTACTTC. It codes for CASSQLQGHSYEQYF.

Sample share makes this clonotype medium-sized. The gene calls are TRBV20-1 and TRBJ1-1; 8 bases are shared with TRBD1. Germline CDR1 is DFQATT and CDR2 is SNEGSKA (reference sequence). The CDR3 contains 15 residues. The J segment lost 0 bases and the V segment lost 4 bases, leaving 7 bases of the junction unmatched. The CDR3 here is CSATDRVRMNTEAFF. DNA of the CDR3: TGCAGTGCTACGGACAGGGTGAGGATGAACACTGAAGCTTTCTTT.

This clonotype was seen more than once but under ten times. This chain joins TRBV10-3 and TRBJ2-7, with TRBD1 matching 8 bases. The germline V gene encodes CDR1 ENHRY and CDR2 SYGVKD. The CDR3 contains 16 residues. J lost 0 bases, V lost 8 bases, and 12 bases had no gene match. DNA of the CDR3: TGTGCCATCGGTAGTGATGGGACAGGTAACTCCTACGAGCAGTACTTC. The encoded protein is CAIGSDGTGNSYEQYF.